This T cell receptor (beta chain) was profiled in a study of T cell responses to AZD1222 COVID-19 vaccine. Overall study results and limits: Females outnumbered males among donors, who were mostly white British; clonal diversity was possibly underestimated. Nearly half of the spike-specific TCRs reportedly recognize variant regions that carry no mutations.

Profiled with immunoSEQ multiplex PCR; TCRdb holds only in-frame clones, not every one. The sample includes approximately 150,000 clones, 85% to 95% seen only once; the top ten take over 4.5%. On this clone itself: Its antigen is undetermined.

The CDR3 runs 13 residues. The germline V and J ends were trimmed by 3 bases and 12 bases, with 15 bases remaining between them. Germline CDR1 and CDR2: MNHNS and SASEGT. Second-dose timings of about 4 or about 12 weeks were pooled. The clonotype comes from an adult who received the AZD1222 COVID-19 vaccine. The material sequenced was peripheral blood, taken 28 days after the second AZD1222 dose. The V and J genes are TRBV6-1 and TRBJ2-1, with unresolved D. The CDR3 spells CASSEFGSLGQFF. The CDR3 DNA sequence: TGTGCCAGCAGTGAGTTCGGTAGTTTGGGGCAGTTCTTC.